Below are 13 T cell receptor beta chains sequenced from a single sample in a study of T cell clones after liver transplantation. Method: immunoSEQ multiplex PCR; TCRdb's copy keeps in-frame clones and lacks some. The data show some 60,000 clones, roughly two thirds seen once. This specimen was CD4+ T cells from blood, taken before liver transplant. The receptors shown here come from a human donor who received a liver transplant.

This clone was recorded once. The rearrangement joins TRBV6-1 to TRBJ2-4, with a tentative D call TRBD2 (6 bases). The germline gives CDR1 MNHNS, CDR2 SASEGT. Between the trimmed V and J ends, which lost 3 bases and 1 base, there was a span of 7 bases. CDR3 length equals 14 residues. CDR3 bases: TGTGCCAGCAGTGATGGGGGGGCCAAAAACATTCAGTACTTC. The encoded protein is CASSDGGAKNIQYF.

The chain is built from TRBV6-1 and TRBJ1-2; 8 bases fit TRBD1. CDR3 length: 14 residues. The germline CDR1 and CDR2 sequences are MNHNS and SASEGT. The ends lost 3 bases at V and 4 bases at J; junction bases unmatched: 4. CDR3 bases: TGTGCCAGCAGTGACAGGGGGCACGGCTATGGCTACACCTTC. The encoded protein is CASSDRGHGYGYTF.

V usage is TRBV30 and J usage is TRBJ1-4; TRBD1 agrees at 7 bases. Unmatched junction bases numbered 9, after V lost 2 bases and J lost 0 bases. Germline CDR1 is GTSNPN and CDR2 is SVGIG (reference sequence). The CDR3 sequence is 17 residues long. The CDR3 region has the DNA TGTGCCTGGAGTCGAGACAGGGAAGGTTCAACTAATGAAAAACTGTTTTTT. This sequence encodes CAWSRDREGSTNEKLFF.

The chain recombines TRBV5-4 with TRBJ1-5, with 9 bases identical to TRBD1. With 2 bases clipped from V and 1 base from J, the junction kept 7 bases outside the gene matches. The CDR3 runs to 17 residues. The V gene's germline CDR1 is SGHNT and CDR2 YYREEE (reference sequence). Written as DNA, the CDR3 is TGTGCCAGCAGCTTACAGGGACAGGGCGGGAGCAATCAGCCCCAGCATTTT. The encoded protein is CASSLQGQGGSNQPQHF.

V is TRBV27 and J is TRBJ1-2; D possibly corresponds to TRBD1 (6 bases). Trimming pared 4 bases from V and 2 bases from J, leaving 11 bases between. This CDR3 is 14 amino acids long. Germline V CDR1 and CDR2: MNHEY, SMNVEV (reference sequence). This chain's CDR3 is CASSSGTRNYGYTF. As DNA, the CDR3 is TGTGCCAGCAGTTCGGGGACACGCAACTATGGCTACACCTTC.

CDR3 in DNA: TGTGCCAGCTCACTAGGACAGGGAAGTGGAAACACCATATATTTT. Amino acid sequence: CASSLGQGSGNTIYF. The chain employs TRBV18 and TRBJ1-3, with 8 bases lining up with TRBD1. This CDR3 contains 15 residues. V was pared by 4 bases and J by 3 bases, with 5 bases of the junction left unmatched. CDR1 is KGHSH, CDR2 LQKENI, per germline.

This clone was recorded a few times. The rearrangement uses TRBV28 and TRBJ1-2; 8 positions agree with TRBD1. V shed 5 bases and J 4 bases; nucleotides not matched to a gene: 6. Germline CDR1 reads MDHEN; CDR2 reads SYDVKM. The CDR3 covers 14 residues. The CDR3 DNA follows: TGTGCCAGCAGTCCCCTGGACAGGGTCTATGGCTACACCTTC. Its translation: CASSPLDRVYGYTF.

The chain has TRBV27 and TRBJ2-7; 7 bases are a match to TRBD1. V was clipped by 7 bases and J by 5 bases; unmatched bases: 8. The CDR3 is 13 residues long. Germline-derived CDR1 and CDR2 are MNHEY and SMNVEV (reference sequence). The CDR3 bases are TGTGCCAGCACCAAGAGAGGGGGCGACGAGCAGTACTTC. Encoded protein: CASTKRGGDEQYF.

This clone was detected only a few times. The genes are TRBV4-1 and TRBJ2-7; the D gene is possibly TRBD1 (5 bases). The length of the CDR3 is 15 residues. Per the germline V gene, CDR1 is MGHRA and CDR2 is YSYEKL. Between the trimmed V and J ends, which lost 1 base and 1 base, there was a span of 11 bases. In DNA form, the CDR3 reads TGCGCCAGCAGCCAAGCCCATTCAGGGTCCTACGAGCAGTACTTC. Its translation is CASSQAHSGSYEQYF.

The rearrangement links TRBV9 to TRBJ2-7, with 8 bases identical to TRBD2. With 0 bases clipped from V and 1 base from J, the junction kept 6 bases outside the gene matches. The CDR3 sequence is 16 residues long. Germline lookup yields CDR1 SGDLS and CDR2 YYNGEE. The CDR3 region has the DNA TGTGCCAGCAGCGTAGGTAATAGCGGGGCGTCCTACGAGCAGTACTTC. Translation gives CASSVGNSGASYEQYF.

The V and J genes are TRBV6-1 and TRBJ2-2; 9 bases map to TRBD1. Germline V gene sequence: CDR1 MNHNS, CDR2 SASEGT. The CDR3 is made up of 15 amino acids. V was pared by 5 bases and J by 6 bases, with 7 bases of the junction left unmatched. The CDR3, as DNA: TGTGCCAGCAGTTTTGGGACAGGGTATCCCGGGGAGCTGTTTTTT. It yields the protein CASSFGTGYPGELFF.

The chain has TRBV7-8 and TRBJ1-2, with 10 bases that match TRBD1. The CDR3 has 15 residues. Germline CDR1 SGHVS, CDR2 FQNEAQ. J was trimmed by 2 bases and V by 1 base; bases with no gene match: 1. The CDR3 spells CASSLGGQGNYGYTF. CDR3 nucleotide sequence: TGTGCCAGCAGCTTAGGGGGACAGGGGAACTATGGCTACACCTTC. The full variable domain, its missing parts supplied by reference TRBV7-8 and TRBJ1-2, is GAGVSQSPRYKVAKRGQDVALRCDPISGHVSLFWYQQALGQGPEFLTYFQNEAQLDKSGLPSDRFFAERPEGSVSTLKIQRTQQEDSAVYLCASSLGGQGNYGYTFGSGTRLTVV.

The chain has TRBV7-3 and TRBJ2-3; D is perhaps TRBD1 (7 bases). The V gene's germline CDR1 is SGHTA and CDR2 FQGTGA. V shed 5 bases and J shed 5 bases, with 11 bases lying between them. The CDR3 sequence is 13 residues long. For the CDR3, the DNA is TGTGCCAGCAGCCGACAGGGAGGAGATACGCAGTATTTT. Translated, it gives CASSRQGGDTQYF.